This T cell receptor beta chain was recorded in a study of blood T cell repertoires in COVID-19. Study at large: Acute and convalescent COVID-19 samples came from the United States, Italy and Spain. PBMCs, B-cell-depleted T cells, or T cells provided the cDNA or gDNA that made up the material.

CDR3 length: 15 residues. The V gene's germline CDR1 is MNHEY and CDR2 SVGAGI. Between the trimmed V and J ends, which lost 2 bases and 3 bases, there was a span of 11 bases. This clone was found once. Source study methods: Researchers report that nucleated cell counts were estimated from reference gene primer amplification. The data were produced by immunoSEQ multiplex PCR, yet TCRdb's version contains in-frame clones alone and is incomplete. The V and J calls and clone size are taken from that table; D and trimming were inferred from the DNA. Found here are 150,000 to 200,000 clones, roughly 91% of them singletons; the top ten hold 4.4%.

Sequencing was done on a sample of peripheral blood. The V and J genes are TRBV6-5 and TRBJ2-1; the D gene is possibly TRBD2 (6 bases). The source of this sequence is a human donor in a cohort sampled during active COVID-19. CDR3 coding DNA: TGTGCCAGCAGTTACGGGGGAGGCTTCTACAATGAGCAGTTCTTC. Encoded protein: CASSYGGGFYNEQFF.